This entry lists 25 T cell receptor beta chains sequenced from one sample in a study of long-term antiretroviral therapy in people with HIV. immunoSEQ v3.0 was run at survey level. Repertoires were generated with immunoSEQ multiplex PCR, while TCRdb's copy carries only in-frame clones and drops some. The repertoire has approximately 21,000 clones, approximately 82% of them found once; the top ten carry about 8%. The sequences come from unsorted PBMCs, collected at the start of antiretroviral therapy. The receptors here all came from a man aged 45 to 65 with HIV.

This chain uses TRBV12-5 with TRBJ2-5; no clear D. The CDR3 totals 13 residues. Trimming removed 0 bases from V and 7 bases from J, with 9 bases in between. The germline CDR1 and CDR2 sequences are LGHNT and FRNRAP. The CDR3 bases are TGTGCTAGTGGTTTGGTAGTGTCCGGGACCCAGTACTTC. As protein: CASGLVVSGTQYF.

The CDR3 DNA reads as TGCGCCAGCAGCTTGGCCCTAGCGGGAGGGGTTCGAGAGACCCAGTACTTC. It is translated as CASSLALAGGVRETQYF. This chain uses TRBV5-1 with TRBJ2-5; 12 bases are a match to TRBD2. The CDR3 contains 17 residues. Germline V lookup: CDR1 SGHRS, CDR2 YFSETQ. The V gene end was trimmed by 0 bases and the J gene end by 4 bases; junction bases not matched to a gene: 7.

The chain links TRBV5-1 to TRBJ1-5; a possible D gene is TRBD1 (5 bases). The CDR3 loop spans 14 amino acids. CDR1 is SGHRS, CDR2 YFSETQ, per germline. V lost 4 bases and J lost 1, with 9 bases in between. CDR3 amino acids: CASSRGDSNQPQHF. DNA of the CDR3: TGCGCCAGCAGCAGGGGAGACAGCAATCAGCCCCAGCATTTT.

This clone occurred a few times. The V gene is TRBV2, the J gene TRBJ2-5; TRBD2 is a possible D gene (5 bases). This CDR3 comprises 15 residues. V was trimmed by 4 bases and J by 2 bases, leaving 14 bases between them. Germline CDR1 reads SNHLY; CDR2 reads FYNNEI. For the CDR3, the DNA is TGTGCCAGCAGTGGTGGGGAGATCGGGCAAGAGACCCAGTACTTC. Its protein is CASSGGEIGQETQYF.

The chain uses TRBV19 and TRBJ1-1, with TRBD1 identical over 8 bases. The V segment lost 3 bases and the J segment 4 bases; nucleotides outside the gene matches: 1. Germline V gene data show CDR1 as LNHDA and CDR2 as SQIVND (reference sequence). The CDR3 totals 13 residues. CDR3 sequence reads: CASSITGGTEAFF. The CDR3 DNA reads TGTGCCAGTAGTATTACAGGGGGCACTGAAGCTTTCTTT.

CDR3 sequence reads: CASSSGLRRDYGYTF. The CDR3 region has the DNA TGTGCCAGCAGCTCCGGACTGCGAAGGGACTATGGCTACACCTTC. This rearrangement joins TRBV7-2 to TRBJ1-2; D not resolved. Trimming shortened V by 4 bases and J by 3 bases, and 15 bases separated the two germline ends. CDR1 is SGHTA, CDR2 FQGNSA, per germline. CDR3 size: 15 residues.

V usage is TRBV6-5 and J usage is TRBJ1-6, with a tentative D call TRBD1 (5 bases). Germline V gene lookup returns CDR1 MNHEY and CDR2 SVGAGI. The CDR3 length is 12 residues. V was shortened by 7 bases and J by 10 bases, with 11 bases between the two germline ends. Here the CDR3 reads CASNKGTSPLHF. For the CDR3, the DNA is TGTGCCAGCAACAAAGGGACCTCACCCCTCCACTTT.

This sequence joins TRBV5-1 and TRBJ1-1; possible D gene TRBD1, 5 bases. The germline CDR1 and CDR2 sequences are SGHRS and YFSETQ. The CDR3 is made up of 16 amino acids. Trimming left V 0 bases short and J 4 bases short, with 16 bases between. The CDR3 DNA follows: TGCGCCAGCAGCTTGGAGGGGAAGGGAGAAAGCACTGAAGCTTTCTTT. Protein sequence: CASSLEGKGESTEAFF.

The rearrangement links TRBV9 to TRBJ1-3, with a possible D match to TRBD1 (5 bases). The CDR3 has 15 residues. Germline CDR1 reads SGDLS; CDR2 reads YYNGEE. Deletions cut 3 bases from V and 2 bases from J, with 12 bases between. CDR3 sequence (DNA): TGTGCCAGCAGCGACCTGGGGGGGGCTGGAAACACCATATATTTT. This gives the protein CASSDLGGAGNTIYF.

This clone was seen once. The rearrangement joins TRBV27 to TRBJ1-2, with D perhaps matching TRBD1 (6 bases). Looked up from germline, CDR1 is MNHEY and CDR2 is SMNVEV (reference sequence). The V end was cut by 2 bases, the J end by 4 bases, with 20 bases between. The CDR3 runs to 17 residues. The chain's CDR3 is CASSLRRDINGPYGYTF. The CDR3 region has the DNA TGTGCCAGCAGTTTAAGGCGGGACATAAATGGCCCCTATGGCTACACCTTC.

This clone was seen more than once but under ten times. The chain couples TRBV5-6 to TRBJ1-2, with D possibly matching TRBD1 (5 bases). CDR3 length: 15 amino acids. Trimming cost V 0 bases and J 7 bases, with 16 bases left between them. Germline CDR1 and CDR2: SGHDT and YYEEEE. CDR3 nucleotides: TGTGCCAGCAGCTTGGTTAGGCCCGACGGGGGTGGCTACACCTTC. Protein sequence: CASSLVRPDGGGYTF.

The rearrangement uses TRBV18 and TRBJ1-4; tentative D call: TRBD1 (5 bases). V shed 4 bases and J shed 5 bases, with 17 bases lying between them. Germline V gene sequence: CDR1 KGHSH, CDR2 LQKENI. The CDR3 has 16 residues. CDR3 in amino acids: CASSLLSGTGNEKLFF. CDR3 DNA sequence: TGTGCCAGCTCACTTCTGTCCGGGACGGGGAATGAAAAACTGTTTTTT.

The sample holds a few counts of this clone. The gene calls are TRBV5-4 and TRBJ1-2, with D possibly being TRBD1 (6 bases). Germline V gives CDR1 SGHNT, CDR2 YYREEE (reference sequence). The CDR3 loop spans 14 amino acids. V lost 4 bases, J lost 3 bases, and 13 bases lay in between. CDR3 sequence reads: CASSQAPGDYGYTF. The DNA for the CDR3 is TGTGCCAGCAGCCAAGCCCCAGGGGACTATGGCTACACCTTC. Looking up the rest from reference TRBV5-4 and TRBJ1-2 gives the full variable domain: ETGVTQSPTHLIKTRGQQVTLRCSSQSGHNTVSWYQQALGQGPQFIFQYYREEENGRGNFPPRFSGLQFPNYSSELNVNALELDDSALYLCASSQAPGDYGYTFGSGTRLTVV.

The J gene is TRBJ1-5, the V gene TRBV5-1; 9 bases fit TRBD1. With 1 base clipped from V and 7 bases from J, the junction kept 6 bases outside the gene matches. The germline gives CDR1 SGHRS, CDR2 YFSETQ. This CDR3 comprises 15 residues. Written as DNA, the CDR3 is TGCGCCAGCAGCTTGTCGACAGGGGGAACCCAGCCCCAGCATTTT. Its translation is CASSLSTGGTQPQHF.

The rearrangement links TRBV11-3 to TRBJ2-7; tentative D call: TRBD1 (5 bases). Germline values: CDR1 SGHNT, CDR2 YENEEA. The CDR3 extends over 12 amino acids. Between the trimmed V and J ends, which lost 2 bases and 7 bases, there was a span of 9 bases. The CDR3 loop reads CASSLRGSEQYF. In DNA, the CDR3 is TGTGCCAGCAGCTTAAGGGGCAGTGAGCAGTACTTC.

The CDR3 sequence: CAWSVGQSNQPQHF. The CDR3 coding sequence is TGTGCCTGGAGTGTGGGCCAGAGCAATCAGCCCCAGCATTTT. The V and J genes are TRBV30 and TRBJ1-5; D is undetermined. Trimming cost V 0 bases and J 1 base, with 7 bases left between them. The CDR3 extends over 14 amino acids. Germline V gene sequence: CDR1 GTSNPN, CDR2 SVGIG (reference sequence).

This chain uses TRBV28 with TRBJ2-2; 9 bases match TRBD2. The CDR3 runs to 14 residues. Germline CDR1 and CDR2: MDHEN and SYDVKM. V lost 7 bases to trimming and J lost 0 bases; unmatched junction nucleotides: 0. The CDR3 loop reads CASTSGANTGELFF. DNA of the CDR3: TGTGCCAGCACTAGCGGGGCGAACACCGGGGAGCTGTTTTTT.

V is TRBV5-1 and J is TRBJ1-3, with D hard to call. The CDR3 is made up of 14 amino acids. V lost 0 bases to trimming and J lost 1 base, with 5 bases between them. CDR1 and CDR2 (germline): SGHRS, YFSETQ. The CDR3 region has the DNA TGCGCCAGCAGCTTGGGAGGGTCTGGAAACACCATATATTTT. Translating gives CASSLGGSGNTIYF. The variable domain in full, with the rest retrieved from reference TRBV5-1 and TRBJ1-3, is KAGVTQTPRYLIKTRGQQVTLSCSPISGHRSVSWYQQTPGQGLQFLFEYFSETQRNKGNFPGRFSGRQFSNSRSEMNVSTLELGDSALYLCASSLGGSGNTIYFGEGSWLTVV.

The V and J genes are TRBV6-5 and TRBJ1-1; D not certain. This CDR3 is 15 amino acids long. The V gene lost 6 bases and the J gene lost 9 bases, with 23 bases spanning the gap. Germline values: CDR1 MNHEY, CDR2 SVGAGI. The CDR3: CASRPQKEVYAKAFF. CDR3 coding DNA: TGTGCCAGCAGGCCCCAGAAGGAGGTTTATGCTAAAGCTTTCTTT.

The chain carries TRBV4-3 and TRBJ1-4, with unresolved D. This CDR3 comprises 14 residues. The V and J ends lost 1 base and 8 bases respectively, with 11 bases between them. Germline V CDR1 and CDR2: LGHNA, YSLEER. The CDR3 spells CASSQGGRTEKLFF. The CDR3 DNA reads as TGCGCCAGCAGCCAAGGAGGGAGGACGGAAAAACTGTTTTTT.

The chain uses TRBV28 and TRBJ1-1; 8 bases are shared with TRBD1. The CDR3 is made up of 14 amino acids. The germline V gene encodes CDR1 MDHEN and CDR2 SYDVKM. V dropped 6 bases and J dropped 3; count of bases not matched to a gene: 6. The DNA of the CDR3 is TGTGCCAGCAGCTGGACAGGGTGGCACACTGAAGCTTTCTTT. Protein product: CASSWTGWHTEAFF. Full variable domain (missing parts from reference TRBV28 and TRBJ1-1): DVKVTQSSRYLVKRTGEKVFLECVQDMDHENMFWYRQDPGLGLRLIYFSYDVKMKEKGDIPEGYSVSREKKERFSLILESASTNQTSMYLCASSWTGWHTEAFFGQGTRLTVV.

This clone is judged medium-sized. The chain combines TRBV11-3 with TRBJ2-7, with 7 bases matching TRBD2. With 0 bases clipped from V and 1 base from J, the junction kept 3 bases outside the gene matches. CDR1 and CDR2 from the germline V gene are SGHNT and YENEEA. The CDR3 is 15 amino acids. CDR3 DNA: TGTGCCAGCAGCTTAGACCGGGGGGTTTCCTACGAGCAGTACTTC. Its protein is CASSLDRGVSYEQYF.

This chain joins TRBV28 and TRBJ2-1; no clear D gene. The ends were cut back, 3 bases at V and 6 bases at J, with 9 bases in the middle. The CDR3 totals 13 residues. Germline assignment: CDR1 MDHEN and CDR2 SYDVKM. In DNA form, the CDR3 reads TGTGCCAGCAGTTTGCAGGAGATCAATGAGCAGTTCTTC. Its protein is CASSLQEINEQFF.

V gene TRBV5-1 combines with J gene TRBJ2-5, with D possibly being TRBD1 (6 bases). The V end was cut by 2 bases, the J end by 5 bases, with 16 bases between. Germline values: CDR1 SGHRS, CDR2 YFSETQ. There are 15 residues in the CDR3. The CDR3 loop reads CASSFYEGVGETQYF. The CDR3 DNA reads TGCGCCAGCAGCTTCTATGAGGGGGTCGGGGAGACCCAGTACTTC.

The genes are TRBV4-3 and TRBJ2-7, with 10 bases that match TRBD2. The CDR3 is 15 amino acids. Trimming cost V 1 base and J 3 bases; bases outside gene matches: 3. The germline gives CDR1 LGHNA, CDR2 YSLEER. The CDR3 is CASSQGLAGYYEQYF. CDR3 sequence (DNA): TGCGCCAGCAGCCAAGGACTAGCGGGTTACTACGAGCAGTACTTC.